Presented here are 26 T cell receptor beta chains from one specimen sequenced in a study of shared clonotypes between healthy human individuals (dated by TCRdb to about 2020). The method was the immunoSEQ multiplex PCR assay. TCRdb obtained this table from immuneACCESS and retained in-frame rearrangements with V and J assigned. These tables miss some clones; where compared with another copy, unresolved V genes account for less than half of the shortfall, and the remainder is unexplained. The sample yields over 850,000 clones; 78% were counted once. The ten largest account for roughly 0.57% of the sample. Sequencing was done on a sample of memory CD4+ T cells from PBMCs. The cell subset or site label, read with the paper, signifies: CD45RA-negative fraction. Every receptor here comes from a man aged 18 to 29 in good health. Some clones in this sample may be carry-over from other donors' samples.

The V call is TRBV6-1, the J call TRBJ2-7; TRBD1 might be the D (5 bases). Germline V gene lookup returns CDR1 MNHNS and CDR2 SASEGT. The CDR3 runs 15 residues. Trimming took off 8 bases at V and 2 bases at J, with 19 bases between the two ends. The CDR3 coding sequence is TGTGCCAGCCAAAGATCCTCGGACATTACCTACGAGCAGTACTTC. This encodes CASQRSSDITYEQYF.

This clone occurred once. This chain uses TRBV7-6 with TRBJ2-5, with TRBD2 identical over 7 bases. Germline values: CDR1 SGHVS, CDR2 FNYEAQ. CDR3 length: 17 amino acids. V lost 1 base and J lost 7; bases outside the gene matches: 15. The CDR3 here is CASSLGGLIGLGVTQYF. The CDR3 coding sequence is TGTGCCAGCAGCTTAGGGGGACTAATTGGGCTTGGAGTGACCCAGTACTTC.

The gene calls are TRBV5-1 and TRBJ1-1; TRBD1 might be the D (5 bases). CDR3 length: 16 amino acids. V shed 1 base and J shed 6 bases, with 19 bases lying between them. Germline values: CDR1 SGHRS, CDR2 YFSETQ. The CDR3, as DNA: TGCGCCAGCAGCTTGAATTCAGGGAGCGTGGTCGCTGAAGCTTTCTTT. It encodes CASSLNSGSVVAEAFF.

The CDR3: CASRGSYTEAFF. The CDR3 DNA reads as TGTGCCAGCAGGGGTTCATACACTGAAGCTTTCTTT. The rearrangement uses TRBV7-2 and TRBJ1-1; no definite D call. Germline assignment: CDR1 SGHTA and CDR2 FQGNSA. CDR3 length: 12 amino acids. Between the trimmed V and J ends, which lost 6 bases and 3 bases, there was a span of 8 bases.

The rearrangement joins TRBV6-1 to TRBJ2-7; TRBD1 is a possible D gene (6 bases). Germline loops: CDR1 MNHNS, CDR2 SASEGT. The CDR3 runs to 14 residues. Trimming took off 7 bases at V and 6 bases at J, with 19 bases between the two ends. CDR3 in amino acids: CASNRVLSRIEQYF. CDR3 DNA: TGTGCCAGCAACAGGGTTCTGAGCCGAATCGAGCAGTACTTC.

The chain recombines TRBV5-6 with TRBJ2-2; D perhaps matches TRBD1 (5 bases). The V and J ends lost 5 bases and 0 bases respectively, with 17 bases between them. The CDR3 is 17 residues long. The V gene's germline CDR1 is SGHDT and CDR2 YYEEEE. CDR3 bases: TGTGCCAGCAGAAGAATGACAGTTAACCCGAACACCGGGGAGCTGTTTTTT. It yields the protein CASRRMTVNPNTGELFF.

At least ten counts were recorded for this clone. The sample has other DNA sequences that encode this CDR3 too. This sequence joins TRBV6-4 and TRBJ2-6, with D perhaps given as TRBD1 or TRBD2 (5 bases each). This CDR3 spans 20 amino acids. V was pared by 6 bases and J by 2 bases, with 26 bases between. Germline CDR1 is MRHNA and CDR2 is SNTAGT. CDR3 residues: CASRWGLPPKQTPGANVLTF. The CDR3 DNA reads TGTGCCAGCAGATGGGGGTTGCCACCTAAACAGACTCCTGGGGCCAACGTCCTGACTTTC.

Here the CDR3 reads CASTATRGTEAFF. The CDR3 DNA reads TGTGCCAGCACCGCGACCAGGGGCACTGAAGCTTTCTTT. The chain employs TRBV7-2 and TRBJ1-1; TRBD1 might be the D (6 bases). Trimming stripped 7 bases from V and 4 bases from J, with 13 bases between. This CDR3 spans 13 amino acids. Germline V gene sequence: CDR1 SGHTA, CDR2 FQGNSA.

The sample holds a few counts of this clone. V gene TRBV27 combines with J gene TRBJ2-3; D might be TRBD2 (6 bases). V was pared by 1 base and J by 9 bases, with 8 bases between. The CDR3 spans 12 residues. CDR1 MNHEY and CDR2 SMNVEV come from the germline V gene (reference sequence). The chain's CDR3 is CASSLFRGTQYF. The CDR3 DNA is TGTGCCAGCAGTTTATTCCGGGGGACGCAGTATTTT.

This chain joins TRBV7-9 and TRBJ1-6, with D unresolved. Germline V gene data show CDR1 as SEHNR and CDR2 as FQNEAQ (reference sequence). V shed 4 bases and J shed 7 bases, with 17 bases lying between them. The CDR3 has 16 residues. The CDR3 reads CASSSGGQTTNSPLHF. The CDR3 DNA sequence: TGTGCCAGCAGCTCCGGAGGCCAGACGACGAATTCACCCCTCCACTTT. The variable domain in full, with the rest retrieved from reference TRBV7-9 and TRBJ1-6, is DTGVSQNPRHKITKRGQNVTFRCDPISEHNRLYWYRQTLGQGPEFLTYFQNEAQLEKSRLLSDRFSAERPKGSFSTLEIQRTEQGDSAMYLCASSSGGQTTNSPLHFGNGTRLTVT.

This sequence joins TRBV19 and TRBJ2-4; D might be TRBD2 (7 bases). The CDR3 sequence is 14 residues long. Germline CDR1 reads LNHDA; CDR2 reads SQIVND (reference sequence). Trimming removed 4 bases at V and 6 bases at J, with 13 bases between. CDR3 DNA sequence: TGTGCCAGTAGTAGGGAGGGAGGGGGAAACATTCAGTACTTC. Translating it yields CASSREGGGNIQYF. The complete variable domain, with remaining parts taken from reference TRBV19 and TRBJ2-4, reads DGGITQSPKYLFRKEGQNVTLSCEQNLNHDAMYWYRQDPGQGLRLIYYSQIVNDFQKGDIAEGYSVSREKKESFPLTVTSAQKNPTAFYLCASSREGGGNIQYFGAGTRLSVL.

Worth noting for this clone: Other nucleotide sequences from this sample produce the same CDR3. J is TRBJ2-3 and V is TRBV19; D not resolved. The germline V gene encodes CDR1 LNHDA and CDR2 SQIVND (reference sequence). The CDR3 consists of 13 residues. V gave up 4 bases and J gave up 1 base, with 6 bases separating them. The CDR3 sequence is CASSTGGTDTQYF. CDR3 sequence (DNA): TGTGCCAGTAGTACAGGAGGCACAGATACGCAGTATTTT.

A single count supports this clone. The CDR3 is CASSFKSSTETQYF. As DNA, the CDR3 is TGTGCCAGCAGTTTTAAGTCTTCCACAGAGACCCAGTACTTC. This sequence joins TRBV27 and TRBJ2-5; no clear D gene. This CDR3 is built from 14 residues. Germline V lookup: CDR1 MNHEY, CDR2 SMNVEV (reference sequence). Trimming took off 3 bases at V and 4 bases at J, with 12 bases between the two ends.

For this clone: Given a far larger clone just one base away, this is likely a sequencing read error. Other nucleotide sequences from this sample produce the same CDR3. CDR3: CASSVDGSTEAFF. For the CDR3, the DNA is TGTGCCAGCAGCGTAGACGGAAGCACTGAAGCTTTCTTT. V and J are TRBV9 and TRBJ1-1; D is uncertain. Germline CDR1 is SGDLS and CDR2 is YYNGEE. The V and J ends lost 0 bases and 4 bases respectively, with 7 bases between them. The CDR3 extends over 13 amino acids.

There are a few counts of this clone. The DNA of the CDR3 is TGTGCCTGGAGTGTCGGGGGGACCCAGGTAGAAGCTTTCTTT. Its translation is CAWSVGGTQVEAFF. The chain links TRBV30 to TRBJ1-1; weak D call: TRBD1 (5 bases). Germline values: CDR1 GTSNPN, CDR2 SVGIG (reference sequence). The CDR3 runs to 14 residues. Trimming removed 0 bases at V and 8 bases at J, with 16 bases between.

V gene TRBV2 combines with J gene TRBJ1-1, with TRBD1 matching 7 bases. The germline V gene encodes CDR1 SNHLY and CDR2 FYNNEI. After removal of 3 bases from V and 7 bases from J, the junction contained 8 bases not matched to a gene. CDR3 length: 14 amino acids. The CDR3 region has the DNA TGTGCCAGCAGTGACCACGGGACAGCCTTTGAAGCTTTCTTT. This sequence encodes CASSDHGTAFEAFF.

This chain connects TRBV27 to TRBJ1-1, with D hard to call. From germline, CDR1 is MNHEY and CDR2 SMNVEV (reference sequence). Between the trimmed V and J ends, which lost 5 bases and 1 base, there was a span of 11 bases. This CDR3 has 14 amino acids. The CDR3 protein is CASSPPRGNTEAFF. CDR3 bases: TGTGCCAGCAGTCCCCCCAGAGGGAACACTGAAGCTTTCTTT.

The J gene is TRBJ2-5, the V gene TRBV2, with D perhaps TRBD2 (6 bases). The CDR3 sequence is 16 residues long. Germline V lookup: CDR1 SNHLY, CDR2 FYNNEI. Trimming removed 7 bases at V and 4 bases at J, with 22 bases between. The CDR3 spells CASTKNGGQGGETQYF. The CDR3 DNA reads as TGTGCCAGCACAAAAAATGGAGGGCAGGGCGGAGAGACCCAGTACTTC. The variable domain in full, completed from reference TRBV2 and TRBJ2-5, reads EPEVTQTPSHQVTQMGQEVILRCVPISNHLYFYWYRQILGQKVEFLVSFYNNEISEKSEIFDDQFSVERPDGSNFTLKIRSTKLEDSAMYFCASTKNGGQGGETQYFGPGTRLLVL.

J is TRBJ2-2 and V is TRBV9; D gene ambiguous. CDR3 length: 20 residues. CDR1 and CDR2 (germline): SGDLS, YYNGEE. With 1 base removed from V and 0 bases from J, the gap between germline ends came to 22 bases. Written as DNA, the CDR3 is TGTGCCAGCAGCGTAAGGCCGACCCGTGCTTGGGGAACGAACACCGGGGAGCTGTTTTTT. This gives the protein CASSVRPTRAWGTNTGELFF.

This clone was recorded a few times. This chain uses TRBV5-6 with TRBJ1-3; 7 bases match TRBD1. Germline CDR1 and CDR2: SGHDT and YYEEEE. The V gene end was trimmed by 3 bases and the J gene end by 1 base; junction bases not matched to a gene: 7. The CDR3 covers 16 residues. CDR3 sequence (DNA): TGTGCCAGCAGCTACAAGACAGGGAGGTCTGGAAACACCATATATTTT. Protein: CASSYKTGRSGNTIYF.

V usage is TRBV29-1 and J usage is TRBJ1-1; weak D call: TRBD1 (5 bases). There are 15 residues in the CDR3. V lost 4 bases, J lost 4 bases, and 19 bases lay in between. Germline V gene data show CDR1 as SQVTM and CDR2 as ANQGSEA. CDR3 nucleotides: TGCAGCGTTGGAAGGTCAGGGAGTGGGGGCACTGAAGCTTTCTTT. Its translation is CSVGRSGSGGTEAFF.

J is TRBJ1-5 and V is TRBV29-1; D remains unclear. The germline V gene encodes CDR1 SQVTM and CDR2 ANQGSEA. The CDR3 covers 10 residues. Between the trimmed V and J ends, which lost 7 bases and 5 bases, there was a span of 6 bases. Here the CDR3 reads CSALDQPQHF. The CDR3 DNA is TGCAGCGCCCTCGATCAGCCCCAGCATTTT.

There are a few counts of this clone. This rearrangement joins TRBV4-3 to TRBJ2-4, with D tentatively TRBD2 (5 bases). The germline V and J ends were trimmed by 1 base and 3 bases, with 13 bases remaining between them. Per germline, CDR1 LGHNA and CDR2 YSLEER. This CDR3 is built from 16 residues. CDR3 coding DNA: TGCGCCAGCAGCCAAGTCCACGCTGGGAGCAAAAACATTCAGTACTTC. This translates into CASSQVHAGSKNIQYF.

The CDR3 spells CASSLGVGYGDYGYTF. CDR3 nucleotides: TGTGCCAGCAGCTTAGGCGTGGGGTATGGTGACTATGGCTACACCTTC. The chain joins TRBV7-2 to TRBJ1-2; D not resolved. The CDR3 runs 16 residues. V lost 1 base to trimming and J lost 3 bases, with 15 bases between them. Germline V gene lookup returns CDR1 SGHTA and CDR2 FQGNSA.

A word on this clone: The identical CDR3 is also encoded by other nucleotide sequences in the sample. This chain connects TRBV5-8 to TRBJ2-2; D ambiguous. The CDR3 covers 12 residues. Germline-derived CDR1 and CDR2 are SGHTS and YDEGEE. Deletions cut 1 base from V and 7 bases from J, with 5 bases between. The CDR3 sequence: CASSLPGGELFF. The DNA for the CDR3 is TGTGCCAGCAGCTTGCCGGGCGGGGAGCTGTTTTTT.

The chain joins TRBV18 to TRBJ1-3; no clear D. From germline, CDR1 is KGHSH and CDR2 LQKENI. This CDR3 region has 16 residues. V dropped 3 bases and J dropped 4 bases, with 16 bases sitting between them. The chain's CDR3 is CASSPINDLGGNTIYF. The CDR3 nucleotides are TGTGCCAGCTCACCTATCAATGACCTGGGAGGAAACACCATATATTTT.